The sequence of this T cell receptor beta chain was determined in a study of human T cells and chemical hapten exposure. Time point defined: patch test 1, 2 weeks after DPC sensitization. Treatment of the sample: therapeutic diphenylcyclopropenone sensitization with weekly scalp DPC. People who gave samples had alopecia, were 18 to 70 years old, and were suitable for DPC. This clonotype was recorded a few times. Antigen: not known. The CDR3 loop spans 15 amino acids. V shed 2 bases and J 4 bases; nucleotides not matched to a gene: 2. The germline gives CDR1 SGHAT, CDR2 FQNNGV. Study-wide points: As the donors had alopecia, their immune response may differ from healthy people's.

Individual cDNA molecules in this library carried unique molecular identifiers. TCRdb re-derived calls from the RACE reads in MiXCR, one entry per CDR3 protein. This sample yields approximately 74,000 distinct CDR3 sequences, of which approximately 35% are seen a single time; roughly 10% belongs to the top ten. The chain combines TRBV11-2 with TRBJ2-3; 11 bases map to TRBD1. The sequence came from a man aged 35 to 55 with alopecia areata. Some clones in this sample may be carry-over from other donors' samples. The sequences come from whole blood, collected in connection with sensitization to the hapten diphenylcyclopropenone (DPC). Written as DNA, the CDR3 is TGTGCCAGCAGCTTACGGGACAGGGGGGCAGATACGCAGTATTTT. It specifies CASSLRDRGADTQYF.